The 31 T cell receptor beta chains in this list originate from one sample, sequenced in a study of T cell responses to AZD1222 COVID-19 vaccine. Repertoires were generated with immunoSEQ multiplex PCR, while TCRdb's copy carries only in-frame clones and drops some. Of around 61,000 clones listed, roughly 88% are singletons. The sample in question was peripheral blood, obtained on day 0 of AZD1222 vaccination. The receptor source for this set is an adult in good health.

V usage is TRBV5-8 and J usage is TRBJ2-2; maybe TRBD2 (6 bases). Trimming shortened V by 0 bases and J by 3 bases, and 12 bases separated the two germline ends. Germline V CDR1 and CDR2: SGHTS, YDEGEE. This CDR3 is 16 amino acids long. The CDR3 nucleotides are TGTGCCAGCAGCTTGGCGGAGGGTCTGGACACCGGGGAGCTGTTTTTT. Residues: CASSLAEGLDTGELFF.

The chain has TRBV3-1 (or the pseudogene TRBV3-2) and TRBJ1-3; 9 positions agree with TRBD1. J gave up 2 bases and V 2 bases, and 10 bases lay outside the gene matches. This CDR3 is 18 amino acids long. Looked up from germline, CDR1 is LGHDT and CDR2 is YNNKEL (reference sequence). CDR3 sequence: CASSQFTGTGYAGNTIYF. CDR3 in DNA: TGTGCCAGCAGCCAATTTACCGGGACAGGGTATGCTGGAAACACCATATATTTT.

The rearrangement uses TRBV9 and TRBJ1-3, with D maybe TRBD1 (6 bases). The CDR3 has 17 residues. Trimming shortened V by 0 bases and J by 1 base, and 14 bases separated the two germline ends. Germline assignment: CDR1 SGDLS and CDR2 YYNGEE. The CDR3 coding sequence is TGTGCCAGCAGCGTAGGTCGGCCGGGGGCGTCTGGAAACACCATATATTTT. As protein: CASSVGRPGASGNTIYF.

V gene TRBV28 combines with J gene TRBJ1-5; D possibly corresponds to TRBD1 (6 bases). V shed 1 base and J shed 2 bases, with 12 bases lying between them. Germline-derived CDR1 and CDR2 are MDHEN and SYDVKM. The CDR3 is 16 residues long. CDR3 nucleotides: TGTGCCAGCAGTTTATTGGGGGCGGTGGGCAATCAGCCCCAGCATTTT. This translates into CASSLLGAVGNQPQHF.

V gene TRBV5-1 combines with J gene TRBJ1-6; tentative D call: TRBD1 (6 bases). The CDR3 length is 18 residues. CDR1 is SGHRS and CDR2 is YFSETQ in the germline V gene. V shed 1 base and J shed 0 bases, with 14 bases lying between them. CDR3 sequence reads: CASSLLGGRSSYNSPLHF. The CDR3 coding sequence is TGCGCCAGCAGCTTGTTAGGGGGGCGCAGCTCCTATAATTCACCCCTCCACTTT. The whole variable domain, remainder taken from reference TRBV5-1 and TRBJ1-6, is KAGVTQTPRYLIKTRGQQVTLSCSPISGHRSVSWYQQTPGQGLQFLFEYFSETQRNKGNFPGRFSGRQFSNSRSEMNVSTLELGDSALYLCASSLLGGRSSYNSPLHFGNGTRLTVT.

The gene calls are TRBV9 and TRBJ2-7; 11 nucleotides match TRBD2. V gave up 2 bases and J gave up 0 bases; unmatched junction bases: 1. The CDR3 runs 15 residues. The germline V gene has CDR1 SGDLS and CDR2 YYNGEE. CDR3 DNA: TGTGCCAGCAGCGTGACTAGCGGGGACTCCTACGAGCAGTACTTC. This encodes CASSVTSGDSYEQYF.

The chain couples TRBV6-2 or TRBV6-3 to TRBJ1-1; maybe TRBD1 (5 bases). V was clipped by 0 bases and J by 3 bases, with 8 bases between them. The germline V gene has CDR1 MNHEY and CDR2 SVGEGT. This CDR3 comprises 14 residues. The CDR3 sequence is CASSYSQGHTEAFF. The CDR3 DNA follows: TGTGCCAGCAGTTACTCGCAGGGCCACACTGAAGCTTTCTTT.

The chain recombines TRBV5-8 with TRBJ1-5; D is ambiguous. The CDR3 runs to 12 residues. Germline V lookup: CDR1 SGHTS, CDR2 YDEGEE. Trimming took off 4 bases at V and 6 bases at J, with 8 bases between the two ends. The DNA of the CDR3 is TGTGCCAGCAGCCCCAAGTTTCAGCCCCAGCATTTT. Translating gives CASSPKFQPQHF.

The J gene is TRBJ1-6, the V gene TRBV6-5, with no clear D. The V gene lost 10 bases and the J gene lost 4 bases, with 14 bases spanning the gap. This CDR3 region has 14 residues. From germline, CDR1 is MNHEY and CDR2 SVGAGI. The CDR3 DNA reads TGTGCCACCCGACCGACACTTTATAATTCACCCCTCCACTTT. As protein: CATRPTLYNSPLHF.

The chain joins TRBV7-2 to TRBJ2-7; tentatively, D is TRBD2 (5 bases). V lost 5 bases and J lost 1, with 12 bases in between. CDR3 length: 14 amino acids. Germline values: CDR1 SGHTA, CDR2 FQGNSA. Here the CDR3 DNA reads TGTGCCAGCAGCCCGGAATCGGGGTCCTACGAGCAGTACTTC. Amino acids: CASSPESGSYEQYF. Variable domain in full (rest from reference TRBV7-2 and TRBJ2-7): GAGVSQSPSNKVTEKGKDVELRCDPISGHTALYWYRQSLGQGLEFLIYFQGNSAPDKSGLPSDRFSAERTGGSVSTLTIQRTQQEDSAVYLCASSPESGSYEQYFGPGTRLTVT.

The rearrangement uses TRBV24-1 and TRBJ2-3; the match to TRBD1 covers 7 bases. With V trimmed by 0 bases and J by 2 bases, 4 bases remained unmatched. CDR3 length: 16 residues. The germline gives CDR1 KGHDR, CDR2 SFDVKD. CDR3 region: CATSDLRGQYTDTQYF. The CDR3 DNA reads as TGTGCCACCAGTGATTTGAGGGGACAGTACACAGATACGCAGTATTTT.

This clone was counted a few times. The same CDR3 arises from other DNA sequences in this sample as well. The gene calls are TRBV6-5 and TRBJ1-5; TRBD1 agrees at 7 bases. Germline-derived CDR1 and CDR2 are MNHEY and SVGAGI. This CDR3 spans 12 amino acids. V trimming: 6 bases; J trimming: 7 bases; junction bases outside the gene matches: 3. The CDR3 DNA follows: TGTGCCAGCAGCCAGGGGGGACAGCCCCAGCATTTT. Encoded protein: CASSQGGQPQHF.

The rearrangement links TRBV7-8 to TRBJ1-3, with D possibly being TRBD1 (5 bases). Trimming left V 5 bases short and J 0 bases short, with 14 bases between. Germline CDR1 and CDR2: SGHVS and FQNEAQ. The CDR3 is made up of 16 amino acids. This chain's CDR3 is CASSVGAGVSGNTIYF. CDR3 nucleotide sequence: TGTGCCAGCAGCGTAGGGGCGGGGGTCTCTGGAAACACCATATATTTT.

This chain links TRBV6-2 or TRBV6-3 with TRBJ2-7; D tentatively fits TRBD1 or TRBD2 (5 bases each). Germline V gene data show CDR1 as MNHEY and CDR2 as SVGEGT. The ends were cut back, 0 bases at V and 3 bases at J, with 9 bases in the middle. The CDR3 runs to 14 residues. CDR3 in DNA: TGTGCCAGCAGTTACTCGTTTGGGGGCTACGAGCAGTACTTC. Translation: CASSYSFGGYEQYF.

V gene TRBV5-5 combines with J gene TRBJ1-4, with 10 bases matching TRBD1. With 4 bases clipped from V and 8 bases from J, the junction kept 5 bases outside the gene matches. The germline gives CDR1 SGHKS, CDR2 YYEKEE (reference sequence). This CDR3 comprises 14 residues. The CDR3 reads CASSTGTGDEKLFF. Written as DNA, the CDR3 is TGTGCCAGCAGCACCGGGACAGGGGACGAAAAACTGTTTTTT.

The CDR3 region is CASQGQGAKNIQYF. The CDR3 nucleotides read TGTGCCAGCCAGGGACAGGGAGCCAAAAACATTCAGTACTTC. The rearrangement joins TRBV7-9 to TRBJ2-4; 9 bases line up with TRBD1. The germline CDR1 and CDR2 sequences are SEHNR and FQNEAQ (reference sequence). This CDR3 is built from 14 residues. Trimming took 8 bases from V and 0 from J; bases not matched to a gene: 2.

The gene calls are TRBV24-1 and TRBJ2-2; 8 bases align to TRBD1. CDR1 KGHDR and CDR2 SFDVKD come from the germline V gene. V shed 3 bases and J 3 bases; nucleotides not matched to a gene: 11. This CDR3 has 18 amino acids. In nucleotides, the CDR3 is TGTGCCACCAGTGATCTTCCTTTTCAGGGGGCCGACACCGGGGAGCTGTTTTTT. Encoded protein: CATSDLPFQGADTGELFF.

The chain combines TRBV19 with TRBJ2-2; possibly TRBD1 for D (6 bases). Trimming removed 4 bases from V and 7 bases from J, with 10 bases in between. The CDR3 is made up of 13 amino acids. Per germline, CDR1 LNHDA and CDR2 SQIVND (reference sequence). In DNA form, the CDR3 reads TGTGCCAGTAGTACAGGGGTAAACGGGGAGCTGTTTTTT. This gives the protein CASSTGVNGELFF.

The gene calls are TRBV6-6 and TRBJ2-1; TRBD1 is a possible D gene (6 bases). Germline V CDR1 and CDR2: MNHNY, SVGAGI (reference sequence). This CDR3 has 16 amino acids. Trimming left V 5 bases short and J 4 bases short, with 18 bases between. The CDR3: CASSRLTRQAYNEQFF. DNA for the CDR3: TGTGCCAGCAGTCGACTTACGAGACAGGCTTACAATGAGCAGTTCTTC.

This rearrangement joins TRBV5-6 to TRBJ1-1; D not certain. Germline CDR1 is SGHDT and CDR2 is YYEEEE. The CDR3 is made up of 13 amino acids. V was shortened by 2 bases and J by 8 bases, with 13 bases between the two germline ends. CDR3 residues: CASSFDGEEEAFF. DNA of the CDR3: TGTGCCAGCAGCTTTGACGGGGAAGAGGAAGCTTTCTTT.

The genes are TRBV30 and TRBJ2-7, with D tentatively TRBD1 (5 bases). With 0 bases removed from V and 6 bases from J, the gap between germline ends came to 9 bases. Germline CDR1 is GTSNPN and CDR2 is SVGIG (reference sequence). This CDR3 comprises 12 residues. The CDR3 loop reads CAWSVGALEQYF. CDR3 bases: TGTGCCTGGAGTGTAGGGGCTCTCGAGCAGTACTTC.

The chain recombines TRBV5-4 with TRBJ2-7; D is possibly TRBD1 (5 bases). V lost 6 bases and J 2 bases, leaving 9 bases between the germline ends. Looked up from germline, CDR1 is SGHNT and CDR2 is YYREEE (reference sequence). The CDR3 extends over 12 amino acids. The CDR3 DNA reads TGTGCCAGCAAGAAGGACACCTACGAGCAGTACTTC. This gives the protein CASKKDTYEQYF.

This chain uses TRBV12-3 or TRBV12-4 with TRBJ2-7; TRBD2 might be the D (5 bases). This CDR3 is 11 amino acids long. Trimming stripped 4 bases from V and 7 bases from J, with 8 bases between. The CDR3 DNA follows: TGTGCCAGCAGTTCCCGGGAAGAGCAGTACTTC. It encodes CASSSREEQYF.

V usage is TRBV5-1 and J usage is TRBJ1-2; D is unresolved. The germline V and J ends were trimmed by 0 bases and 0 bases, with 6 bases remaining between them. The CDR3 is 14 residues long. Germline V gene lookup returns CDR1 SGHRS and CDR2 YFSETQ. CDR3 in amino acids: CASSLDRSNYGYTF. CDR3 nucleotide sequence: TGCGCCAGCAGCTTGGACCGGTCTAACTATGGCTACACCTTC.

The chain employs TRBV5-1 and TRBJ2-7; no reliable D call. Germline CDR1 is SGHRS and CDR2 is YFSETQ. Trimming removed 4 bases from V and 3 bases from J, with 11 bases in between. The CDR3 is made up of 13 amino acids. The CDR3, as DNA: TGCGCCAGCAGCCAACTCAGAAGCTACGAGCAGTACTTC. Translated, it gives CASSQLRSYEQYF.

The chain couples TRBV10-2 to TRBJ2-2; D gene unclear. Germline CDR1 is WSHSY and CDR2 is SAAADI. V lost 6 bases, J lost 3 bases, and 2 bases lay in between. The CDR3 covers 11 residues. CDR3: CASRYTGELFF. The CDR3 DNA is TGCGCCAGCAGGTACACCGGGGAGCTGTTTTTT.

The chain has TRBV5-6 and TRBJ2-2; TRBD2 is a possible D gene (6 bases). This CDR3 region has 16 residues. Trimming shortened V by 4 bases and J by 0 bases, and 13 bases separated the two germline ends. The germline CDR1 and CDR2 sequences are SGHDT and YYEEEE. Here the CDR3 DNA reads TGTGCCAGCAGCACGTGGGGACTCACGAACACCGGGGAGCTGTTTTTT. It is translated as CASSTWGLTNTGELFF.

V is TRBV5-6 and J is TRBJ1-5, with 8 bases identical to TRBD1. Trimming cost V 3 bases and J 5 bases; bases outside gene matches: 7. The CDR3 runs 15 residues. Germline V gene lookup returns CDR1 SGHDT and CDR2 YYEEEE. The CDR3, as DNA: TGTGCCAGCAGCTCGTTGCTGACAGGGGATCAGCCCCAGCATTTT. This sequence encodes CASSSLLTGDQPQHF.

The chain joins TRBV6-5 to TRBJ2-7; 7 nucleotides align to TRBD1. This CDR3 spans 14 amino acids. J was trimmed by 3 bases and V by 5 bases; bases with no gene match: 7. Germline V CDR1 and CDR2: MNHEY, SVGAGI. Here the CDR3 DNA reads TGTGCCAGCAGTCGCCGGGACAGTAACTACGAGCAGTACTTC. This encodes CASSRRDSNYEQYF.

The genes are TRBV7-8 and TRBJ2-5, with 7 bases aligning to TRBD1. The trim removed 5 bases at V and 4 bases at J, leaving 10 bases unmatched. The length of the CDR3 is 15 residues. CDR1 SGHVS and CDR2 FQNEAQ come from the germline V gene. The CDR3 DNA follows: TGTGCCAGCAGCGCCACCCGACAGGGCGGAGAGACCCAGTACTTC. This sequence encodes CASSATRQGGETQYF. The variable domain in full, with the rest retrieved from reference TRBV7-8 and TRBJ2-5, is GAGVSQSPRYKVAKRGQDVALRCDPISGHVSLFWYQQALGQGPEFLTYFQNEAQLDKSGLPSDRFFAERPEGSVSTLKIQRTQQEDSAVYLCASSATRQGGETQYFGPGTRLLVL.

The V gene is TRBV6-5, the J gene TRBJ2-7, with no clear D. Germline V gene lookup returns CDR1 MNHEY and CDR2 SVGAGI. The length of the CDR3 is 11 residues. V lost 6 bases and J lost 7, with 10 bases in between. The CDR3 DNA reads TGTGCCAGCAGATTTAATCGGGAGCAGTACTTC. It codes for CASRFNREQYF.